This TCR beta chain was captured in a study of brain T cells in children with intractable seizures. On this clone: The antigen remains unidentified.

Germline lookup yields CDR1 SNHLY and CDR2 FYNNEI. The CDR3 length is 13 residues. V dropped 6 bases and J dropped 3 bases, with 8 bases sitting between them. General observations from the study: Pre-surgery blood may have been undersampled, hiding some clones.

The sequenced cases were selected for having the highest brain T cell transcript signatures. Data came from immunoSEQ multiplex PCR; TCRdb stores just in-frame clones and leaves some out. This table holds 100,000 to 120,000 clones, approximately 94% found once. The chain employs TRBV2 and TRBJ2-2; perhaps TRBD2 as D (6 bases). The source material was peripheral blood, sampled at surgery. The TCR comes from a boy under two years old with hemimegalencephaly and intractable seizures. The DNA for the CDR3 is TGTGCCAGCAGGGAGGGTGACACCGGGGAGCTGTTTTTT. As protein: CASREGDTGELFF.